This TCR beta chain originates from a study of OX40 agonist ivuxolimab in advanced cancers. About the research overall: Dose-escalation patients' cancers were hepatocellular carcinoma, melanoma, renal cell or head and neck cancer. Study-wide results and caveats: Also showing low normalized T-cell clonal expansion were some of the nonresponders.

Produced via immunoSEQ multiplex PCR; TCRdb's table is partial and in-frame only. The table lists about 69,000 clones, approximately 81% of them singletons, with 5% to 6.5% in the top ten. This CDR3 contains 15 residues. Germline CDR1 reads LGHNA; CDR2 reads YSLEER. With 2 bases removed from V and 0 bases from J, the gap between germline ends came to 9 bases. Regarding this clone: The antigen remains undetermined.

This specimen consisted of CD4+ or CD8+ T cells sorted from blood, obtained in a trial of the OX40 agonist ivuxolimab. This chain connects TRBV4-3 to TRBJ2-3, with D unclear. The sequence was collected from an adult with an advanced solid tumor such as melanoma, head and neck, liver or kidney cancer. DNA for the CDR3: TGCGCCAGCAGCCAAAGCAGTCATAGCACAGATACGCAGTATTTT. Amino acids: CASSQSSHSTDTQYF.